The present entry profiles one T cell receptor (beta chain) with its context. The data were taken from a study of blood T cell repertoires in COVID-19. For the study at large: Recovered status in Cohort 3 required two negative PCRs, clearance, or symptom resolution. T cells, B-cell-depleted T cells, or PBMCs supplied cDNA or gDNA.

Some clones are missing from TCRdb's copy, which holds only in-frame ones; the method was immunoSEQ multiplex PCR. Here the sample spans around 360,000 clones, roughly 86% being singletons. This CDR3 is 17 amino acids long. Germline assignment: CDR1 KGHSH and CDR2 LQKENI. V dropped 3 bases and J dropped 4; count of bases not matched to a gene: 12. The chain combines TRBV18 with TRBJ1-2; 9 bases match TRBD1. The sequenced sample consisted of PBMCs or T cells enriched from blood (not recorded which). The receptor was isolated from a man aged 40-55 years in a cohort exposed to, infected with or recovered from COVID-19 (not recorded which). The CDR3 nucleotides read TGTGCCAGCTCACCGGGGATGCGGACAGGGGAGGTCTATGGCTACACCTTC. Protein product: CASSPGMRTGEVYGYTF.